A selection of T cell receptor beta chains follows, all from one sample in a study of T-cell memory formation after mild COVID-19. TCRdb re-analysed the 5' RACE reads in MiXCR, keeping a single row per CDR3 protein. The sample contains approximately 390,000 distinct CDR3 sequences, around a sixth of which appear only once. Sequences were obtained from PBMCs or a T cell subset sorted from them (not recorded which). These receptors were taken from a man between 18 and 29 years old who had mild COVID-19 (a few samples of this study predate the infection). Cell type and time point are not known. The CDR3 runs from the conserved cysteine through the conserved F or W. D genes are given only for firm matches. Some rows mark clone size as missing; the rest say once, few, many or name a class of expanded clone.

cdr3_aa: CASTLVGRGNTGELFF; cdr3_nt: TGTGCCAGCACCCTTGTCGGGAGGGGGAACACCGGGGAGCTGTTTTTT; d_call: TRBD2; clone_size: few; v_call: TRBV7-9; j_call: TRBJ2-2; cdr3_length: 16
cdr3_aa: CASKGDRAFYEQYF; cdr3_nt: TGCGCCAGCAAGGGGGACAGAGCATTCTACGAGCAGTACTTC; d_call: TRBD1; clone_size: few; v_call: TRBV5-1; j_call: TRBJ2-7; cdr3_length: 14
cdr3_aa: CASSFPGGEQYF; cdr3_nt: TGTGCCAGCAGCTTCCCAGGGGGCGAGCAGTACTTC; d_call: TRBD1; clone_size: many; v_call: TRBV5-6; j_call: TRBJ2-7; cdr3_length: 12
cdr3_aa: CASSLGGGRRVYEQYF; cdr3_nt: TGTGCCAGCAGCCTGGGAGGAGGGCGCCGGGTCTACGAGCAGTACTTC; d_call: NA; clone_size: NA; v_call: TRBV3-1; j_call: TRBJ2-7; cdr3_length: 16
cdr3_aa: CASSLAPGQRYGYTF; cdr3_nt: TGTGCCAGCAGCTTGGCGCCGGGACAGAGATATGGCTACACCTTC; d_call: TRBD1; clone_size: NA; v_call: TRBV7-2; j_call: TRBJ1-2; cdr3_length: 15
cdr3_aa: CASSLALTDHSNQPQHF; cdr3_nt: TGTGCCAGCAGCTTAGCGCTAACAGACCATAGCAATCAGCCCCAGCATTTT; d_call: NA; clone_size: NA; v_call: TRBV7-2; j_call: TRBJ1-5; cdr3_length: 17
cdr3_aa: CAIWGLNGYTF; cdr3_nt: TGTGCCATCTGGGGCCTCAATGGCTACACCTTC; d_call: NA; clone_size: NA; v_call: TRBV10-3; j_call: TRBJ1-2; cdr3_length: 11
cdr3_aa: CASSQRSNTDTQYF; cdr3_nt: TGTGCCAGCAGCCAAAGGTCCAACACAGATACGCAGTATTTT; d_call: NA; clone_size: few; v_call: TRBV7-2; j_call: TRBJ2-3; cdr3_length: 14
cdr3_aa: CASTPRFRPGSEAFF; cdr3_nt: TGTGCCAGCACCCCTCGTTTTAGACCAGGGTCTGAAGCTTTCTTT; d_call: NA; clone_size: many; v_call: TRBV5-6; j_call: TRBJ1-1; cdr3_length: 15
cdr3_aa: CASSPEGGHYYNEQFF; cdr3_nt: TGCGCCAGCAGCCCGGAGGGGGGGCACTACTACAATGAGCAGTTCTTC; d_call: NA; clone_size: few; v_call: TRBV5-1; j_call: TRBJ2-1; cdr3_length: 16
cdr3_aa: CSAREGQDSGELFF; cdr3_nt: TGCAGTGCTAGAGAAGGACAGGACAGCGGGGAGCTGTTTTTT; d_call: TRBD1; clone_size: few; v_call: TRBV20-1; j_call: TRBJ2-2; cdr3_length: 14
cdr3_aa: CAWRSTNSFEQYF; cdr3_nt: TGTGCCTGGAGAAGTACCAATTCTTTCGAGCAGTACTTC; d_call: NA; clone_size: NA; v_call: TRBV30; j_call: TRBJ2-7; cdr3_length: 13
cdr3_aa: CSARDPMTGNYGYTF; cdr3_nt: TGCAGTGCTAGAGACCCTATGACAGGGAACTATGGCTACACCTTC; d_call: TRBD1; clone_size: many; v_call: TRBV20-1; j_call: TRBJ1-2; cdr3_length: 15
cdr3_aa: CASSQRRGLREAFF; cdr3_nt: TGTGCCAGCAGCCAACGGCGGGGACTGCGTGAAGCTTTCTTT; d_call: NA; clone_size: NA; v_call: TRBV7-2; j_call: TRBJ1-1; cdr3_length: 14
cdr3_aa: CASSLMRPYTGELFF; cdr3_nt: TGTGCCAGCAGCTTGATGAGGCCTTACACCGGGGAGCTGTTTTTT; d_call: NA; clone_size: few; v_call: TRBV5-5; j_call: TRBJ2-2; cdr3_length: 15
cdr3_aa: CSARAKAGTVRTGELFF; cdr3_nt: TGCAGTGCTAGAGCCAAAGCCGGGACAGTGAGGACCGGGGAGCTGTTTTTT; d_call: TRBD1; clone_size: few; v_call: TRBV20-1; j_call: TRBJ2-2; cdr3_length: 17
cdr3_aa: CASTTGGAGNTGELFF; cdr3_nt: TGCGCCAGCACCACAGGTGGGGCCGGGAACACCGGGGAGCTGTTTTTT; d_call: NA; clone_size: NA; v_call: TRBV5-1; j_call: TRBJ2-2; cdr3_length: 16
cdr3_aa: CASSLGSGASGNTIYF; cdr3_nt: TGCGCCAGCAGCCTGGGGTCGGGAGCCTCTGGAAACACCATATATTTT; d_call: NA; clone_size: NA; v_call: TRBV5-1; j_call: TRBJ1-3; cdr3_length: 16
cdr3_aa: CSVEDPAGGRDGYTF; cdr3_nt: TGCAGCGTTGAAGACCCCGCGGGGGGGCGGGATGGCTACACCTTC; d_call: NA; clone_size: NA; v_call: TRBV29-1; j_call: TRBJ1-2; cdr3_length: 15
cdr3_aa: CASRYQPNQPQHF; cdr3_nt: TGTGCCAGCCGTTATCAGCCGAATCAGCCCCAGCATTTT; d_call: NA; clone_size: NA; v_call: TRBV12-3/TRBV12-4; j_call: TRBJ1-5; cdr3_length: 13
cdr3_aa: CASSPGTGGNIQYF; cdr3_nt: TGCGCCAGCAGCCCGGGGACAGGGGGAAACATTCAGTACTTC; d_call: TRBD1; clone_size: NA; v_call: TRBV5-1; j_call: TRBJ2-4; cdr3_length: 14
cdr3_aa: CASSLLGDIGVGETQYF; cdr3_nt: TGTGCCAGCAGTTTACTCGGTGATATTGGGGTGGGAGAGACCCAGTACTTC; d_call: NA; clone_size: few; v_call: TRBV27; j_call: TRBJ2-5; cdr3_length: 17
cdr3_aa: CASSEGTGATGELFF; cdr3_nt: TGTGCCAGCAGCGAAGGGACAGGAGCCACCGGGGAGCTGTTTTTT; d_call: TRBD1; clone_size: NA; v_call: TRBV5-4; j_call: TRBJ2-2; cdr3_length: 15
cdr3_aa: CASSLRRGTFTDTQYF; cdr3_nt: TGCGCCAGCAGCTTGAGGAGGGGAACCTTCACAGATACGCAGTATTTT; d_call: NA; clone_size: NA; v_call: TRBV5-1; j_call: TRBJ2-3; cdr3_length: 16
cdr3_aa: CASSFKARPNEQFF; cdr3_nt: TGTGCCAGCAGTTTTAAGGCCAGACCCAATGAGCAGTTCTTC; d_call: NA; clone_size: once; v_call: TRBV28; j_call: TRBJ2-1; cdr3_length: 14
cdr3_aa: CASSSQGVYDYTF; cdr3_nt: TGTGCCAGCAGTTCACAGGGGGTCTATGACTACACCTTC; d_call: TRBD1; clone_size: NA; v_call: TRBV7-9; j_call: TRBJ1-2; cdr3_length: 13
cdr3_aa: CASSPQGARDTQYF; cdr3_nt: TGTGCCAGCAGCCCACAAGGAGCCCGCGACACGCAGTATTTT; d_call: NA; clone_size: NA; v_call: TRBV11-3; j_call: TRBJ2-3; cdr3_length: 14
cdr3_aa: CASSTWTGGIVFF; cdr3_nt: TGTGCCAGCAGCACCTGGACAGGGGGGATAGTTTTCTTT; d_call: TRBD1; clone_size: NA; v_call: TRBV7-9; j_call: TRBJ1-1; cdr3_length: 13
cdr3_aa: CASSQQYTGELFF; cdr3_nt: TGCGCCAGCAGCCAGCAGTACACCGGGGAGCTGTTTTTT; d_call: NA; clone_size: NA; v_call: TRBV4-1; j_call: TRBJ2-2; cdr3_length: 13
cdr3_aa: CASSHGQGGDYEQYF; cdr3_nt: TGCGCCAGCAGCCACGGACAGGGTGGGGACTACGAGCAGTACTTC; d_call: TRBD1; clone_size: few; v_call: TRBV5-1; j_call: TRBJ2-7; cdr3_length: 15
cdr3_aa: CASSLKSSGDEQFF; cdr3_nt: TGTGCCAGCAGTCTCAAATCTTCGGGTGACGAGCAGTTCTTC; d_call: NA; clone_size: few; v_call: TRBV12-3/TRBV12-4; j_call: TRBJ2-1; cdr3_length: 14
cdr3_aa: CASSLVGTPENEQYF; cdr3_nt: TGCGCCAGCAGCTTGGTAGGGACACCGGAGAACGAGCAGTACTTC; d_call: NA; clone_size: NA; v_call: TRBV5-1; j_call: TRBJ2-7; cdr3_length: 15
cdr3_aa: CASSLARTAEQFF; cdr3_nt: TGCGCCAGCAGCTTGGCCAGGACAGCAGAGCAGTTCTTC; d_call: NA; clone_size: NA; v_call: TRBV5-1; j_call: TRBJ2-1; cdr3_length: 13
cdr3_aa: CASSLFPGVDTEAFF; cdr3_nt: TGCGCCAGCAGCTTGTTCCCGGGGGTGGACACTGAAGCTTTCTTT; d_call: NA; clone_size: few; v_call: TRBV5-1; j_call: TRBJ1-1; cdr3_length: 15
cdr3_aa: CASSPAVLANHNEQFF; cdr3_nt: TGTGCCAGCAGCCCGGCAGTGCTAGCGAATCACAATGAGCAGTTCTTC; d_call: NA; clone_size: NA; v_call: TRBV3-1; j_call: TRBJ2-1; cdr3_length: 16
cdr3_aa: CASSAGTRGNIQYF; cdr3_nt: TGTGCCAGCTCTGCCGGGACAAGGGGCAACATTCAGTACTTC; d_call: NA; clone_size: NA; v_call: TRBV18; j_call: TRBJ2-4; cdr3_length: 14